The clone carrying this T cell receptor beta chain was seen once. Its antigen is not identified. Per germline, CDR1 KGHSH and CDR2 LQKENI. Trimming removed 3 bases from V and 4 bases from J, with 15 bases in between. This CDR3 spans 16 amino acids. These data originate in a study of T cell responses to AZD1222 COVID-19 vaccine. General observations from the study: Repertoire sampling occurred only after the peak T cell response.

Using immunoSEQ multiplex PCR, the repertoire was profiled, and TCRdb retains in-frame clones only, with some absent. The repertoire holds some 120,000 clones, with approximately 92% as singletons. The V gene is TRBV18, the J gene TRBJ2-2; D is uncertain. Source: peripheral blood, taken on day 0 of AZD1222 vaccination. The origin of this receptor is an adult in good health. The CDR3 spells CASSPTGEIGTGELFF. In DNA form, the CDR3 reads TGTGCCAGCTCACCCACGGGCGAAATAGGCACCGGGGAGCTGTTTTTT.